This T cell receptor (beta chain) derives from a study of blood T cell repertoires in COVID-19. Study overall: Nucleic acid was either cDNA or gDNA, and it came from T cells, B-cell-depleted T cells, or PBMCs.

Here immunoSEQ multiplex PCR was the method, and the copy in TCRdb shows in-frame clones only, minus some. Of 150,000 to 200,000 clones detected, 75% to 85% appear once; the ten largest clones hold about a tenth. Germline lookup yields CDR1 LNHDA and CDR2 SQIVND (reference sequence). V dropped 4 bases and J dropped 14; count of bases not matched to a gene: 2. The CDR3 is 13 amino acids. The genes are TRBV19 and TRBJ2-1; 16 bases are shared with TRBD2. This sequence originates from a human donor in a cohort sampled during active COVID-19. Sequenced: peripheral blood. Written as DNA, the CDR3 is TGTGCCAGTAGTACGGGACTAGCGGGAGGGAAGTTCTTC. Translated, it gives CASSTGLAGGKFF.